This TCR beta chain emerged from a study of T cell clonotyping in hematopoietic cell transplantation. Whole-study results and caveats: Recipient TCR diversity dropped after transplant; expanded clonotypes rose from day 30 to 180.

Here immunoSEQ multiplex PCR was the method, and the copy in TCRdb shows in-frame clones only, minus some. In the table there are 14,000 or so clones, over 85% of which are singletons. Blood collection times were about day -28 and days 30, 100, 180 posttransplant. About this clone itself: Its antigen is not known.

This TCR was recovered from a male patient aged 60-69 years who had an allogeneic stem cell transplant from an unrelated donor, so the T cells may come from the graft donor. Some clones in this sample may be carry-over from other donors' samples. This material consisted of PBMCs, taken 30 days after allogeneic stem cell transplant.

The CDR3 sequence is CASSLAFQETQYF. The DNA for the CDR3 is TGTGCCAGCAGCTTAGCGTTCCAAGAGACCCAGTACTTC. The chain has TRBV7-2 and TRBJ2-5; D not resolved. CDR3 length: 13 residues. V was trimmed by 0 bases and J by 1 base, leaving 3 bases between them. The germline V gene has CDR1 SGHTA and CDR2 FQGNSA.